This TCR beta chain was recovered during a study of PD-1 blockade in mismatch repair-deficient tumors. Study at large: All were previously treated, progressing patients with about 12 mismatch repair-deficient cancer types. Study conclusions and caveats: Rapid post-treatment expansion, then contraction, generally preceding radiologic response, marked tumor-resident clones.

Regarding this clone: Its target is unknown.

Libraries were prepared by immunoSEQ multiplex PCR; TCRdb keeps only in-frame clonotypes and omits some of them. The table has roughly 130,000 clones, about 88% seen once. This CDR3 has 14 residues. The ends lost 5 bases at V and 5 bases at J; junction bases unmatched: 6. From germline, CDR1 is MNHEY and CDR2 SMNVEV (reference sequence). Three pembrolizumab responders had their TCRs sequenced. Sequencing was performed on peripheral blood, taken just over 70 weeks after starting pembrolizumab. The rearrangement uses TRBV27 and TRBJ2-1; 7 nucleotides match TRBD2. The sequence derives from an adult with mismatch repair-deficient cancer. The chain's CDR3 is CASSTTSVDNEQFF. The CDR3 nucleotides are TGTGCCAGCAGTACCACTAGCGTGGACAATGAGCAGTTCTTC.